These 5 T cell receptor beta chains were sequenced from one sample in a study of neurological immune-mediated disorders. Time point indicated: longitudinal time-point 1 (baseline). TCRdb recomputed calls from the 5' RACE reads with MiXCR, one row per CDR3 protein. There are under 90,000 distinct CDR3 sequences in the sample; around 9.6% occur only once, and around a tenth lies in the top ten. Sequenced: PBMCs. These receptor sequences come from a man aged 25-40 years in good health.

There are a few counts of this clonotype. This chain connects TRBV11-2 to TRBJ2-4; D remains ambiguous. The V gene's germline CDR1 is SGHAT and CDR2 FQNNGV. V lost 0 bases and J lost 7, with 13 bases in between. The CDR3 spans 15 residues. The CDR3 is CASSLEWGQMNIQYF. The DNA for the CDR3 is TGTGCCAGCAGCTTAGAATGGGGTCAGATGAACATTCAGTACTTC.

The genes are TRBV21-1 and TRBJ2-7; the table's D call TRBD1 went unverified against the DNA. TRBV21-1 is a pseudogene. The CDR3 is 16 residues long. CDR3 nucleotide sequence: TGTGCCACCAGACAGGGGGGCCTAAGGAGCTCCTACGAGCAGTACTTC. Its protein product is CATRQGGLRSSYEQYF.

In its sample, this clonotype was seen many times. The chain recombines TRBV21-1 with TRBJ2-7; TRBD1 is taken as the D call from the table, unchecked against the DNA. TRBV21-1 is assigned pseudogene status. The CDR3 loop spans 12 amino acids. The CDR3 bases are TGTGCCAGCAGCAATCGTGGGGGAGCGCAGTACTTC. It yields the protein CASSNRGGAQYF.

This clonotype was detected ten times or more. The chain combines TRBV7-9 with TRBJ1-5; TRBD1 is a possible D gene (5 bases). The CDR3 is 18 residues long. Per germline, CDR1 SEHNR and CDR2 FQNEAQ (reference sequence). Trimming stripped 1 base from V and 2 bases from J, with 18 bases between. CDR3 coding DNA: TGTGCCAGCAGCTTAGAGGGACTCTCCCCGAGGGGCAATCAGCCCCAGCATTTT. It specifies CASSLEGLSPRGNQPQHF.

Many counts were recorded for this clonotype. For the CDR3, the DNA is TGCAGTGCTAGTGGGGTCGCGTACTACAATGAGCAGTTCTTC. This translates into CSASGVAYYNEQFF. The chain combines TRBV20-1 with TRBJ2-1; no firm D call. The CDR3 loop spans 14 amino acids. The germline CDR1 and CDR2 sequences are DFQATT and SNEGSKA (reference sequence). Trimming took 3 bases from V and 3 from J, leaving 12 bases between them.